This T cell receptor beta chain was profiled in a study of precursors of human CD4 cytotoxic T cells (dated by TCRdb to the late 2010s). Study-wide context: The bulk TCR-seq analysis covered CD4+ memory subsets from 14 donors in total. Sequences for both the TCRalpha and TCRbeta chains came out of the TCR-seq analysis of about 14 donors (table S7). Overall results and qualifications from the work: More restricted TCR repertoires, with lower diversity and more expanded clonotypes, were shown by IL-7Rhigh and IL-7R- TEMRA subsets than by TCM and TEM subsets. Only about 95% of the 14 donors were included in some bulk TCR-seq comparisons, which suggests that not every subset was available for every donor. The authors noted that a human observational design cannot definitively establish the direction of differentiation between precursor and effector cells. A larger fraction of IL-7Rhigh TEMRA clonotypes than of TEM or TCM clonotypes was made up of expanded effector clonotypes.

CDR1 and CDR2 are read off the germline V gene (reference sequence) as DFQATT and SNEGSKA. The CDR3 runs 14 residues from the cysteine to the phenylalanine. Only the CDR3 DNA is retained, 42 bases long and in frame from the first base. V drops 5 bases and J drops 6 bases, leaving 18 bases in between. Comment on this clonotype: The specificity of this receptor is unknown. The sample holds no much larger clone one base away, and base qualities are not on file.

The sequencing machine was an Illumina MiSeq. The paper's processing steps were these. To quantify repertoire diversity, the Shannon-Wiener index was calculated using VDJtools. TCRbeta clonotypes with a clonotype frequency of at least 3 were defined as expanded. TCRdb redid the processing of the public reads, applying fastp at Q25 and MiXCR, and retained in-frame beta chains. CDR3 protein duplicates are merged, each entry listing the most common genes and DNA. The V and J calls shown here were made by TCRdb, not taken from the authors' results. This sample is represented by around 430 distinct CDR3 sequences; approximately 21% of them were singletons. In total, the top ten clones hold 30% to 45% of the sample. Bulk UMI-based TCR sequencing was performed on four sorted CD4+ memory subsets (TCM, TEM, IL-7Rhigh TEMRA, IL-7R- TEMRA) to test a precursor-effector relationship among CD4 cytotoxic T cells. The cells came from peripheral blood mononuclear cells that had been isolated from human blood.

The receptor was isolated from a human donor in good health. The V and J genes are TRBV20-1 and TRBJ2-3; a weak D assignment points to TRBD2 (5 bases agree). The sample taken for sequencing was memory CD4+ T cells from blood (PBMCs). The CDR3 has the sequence CSAWPEAGPDTQYF. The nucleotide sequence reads TGCAGTGCTTGGCCTGAGGCGGGCCCCGATACGCAGTATTTT.